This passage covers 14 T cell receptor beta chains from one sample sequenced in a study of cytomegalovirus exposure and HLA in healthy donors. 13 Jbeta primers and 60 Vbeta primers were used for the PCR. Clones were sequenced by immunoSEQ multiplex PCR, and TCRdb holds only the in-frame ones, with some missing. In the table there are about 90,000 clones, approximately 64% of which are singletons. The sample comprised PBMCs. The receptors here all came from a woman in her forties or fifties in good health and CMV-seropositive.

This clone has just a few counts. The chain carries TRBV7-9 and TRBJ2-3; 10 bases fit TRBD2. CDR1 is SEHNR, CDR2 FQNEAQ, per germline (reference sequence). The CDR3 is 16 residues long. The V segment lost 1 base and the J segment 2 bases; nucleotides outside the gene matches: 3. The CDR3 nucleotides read TGTGCCAGCAGCTTAGGGACTAGCGGTTACACAGATACGCAGTATTTT. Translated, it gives CASSLGTSGYTDTQYF.

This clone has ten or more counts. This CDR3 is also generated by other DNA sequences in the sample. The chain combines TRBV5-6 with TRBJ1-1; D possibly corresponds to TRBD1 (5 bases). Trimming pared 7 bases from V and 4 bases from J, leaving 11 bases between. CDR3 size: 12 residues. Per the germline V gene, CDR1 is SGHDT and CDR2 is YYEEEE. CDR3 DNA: TGTGCCAGCCGCCGCGGGGGCACTGAAGCTTTCTTT. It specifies CASRRGGTEAFF. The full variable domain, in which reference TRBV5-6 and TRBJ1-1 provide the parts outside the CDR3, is DAGVTQSPTHLIKTRGQQVTLRCSPKSGHDTVSWYQQALGQGPQFIFQYYEEEERQRGNFPDRFSGHQFPNYSSELNVNALLLGDSALYLCASRRGGTEAFFGQGTRLTVV.

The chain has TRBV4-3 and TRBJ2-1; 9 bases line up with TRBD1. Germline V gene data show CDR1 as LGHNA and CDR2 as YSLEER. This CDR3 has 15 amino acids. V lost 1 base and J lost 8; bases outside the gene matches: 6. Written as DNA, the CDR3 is TGCGCCAGCAGCCAAGCTAGAACAGGGGGCGATGAGCAGTTCTTC. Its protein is CASSQARTGGDEQFF.

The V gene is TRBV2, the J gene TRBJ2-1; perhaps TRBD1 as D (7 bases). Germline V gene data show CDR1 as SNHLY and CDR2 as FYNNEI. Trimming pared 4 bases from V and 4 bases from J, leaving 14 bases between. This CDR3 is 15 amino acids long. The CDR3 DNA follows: TGTGCCAGCAGTGGCGGCAGGGGGGCGTACAATGAGCAGTTCTTC. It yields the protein CASSGGRGAYNEQFF.

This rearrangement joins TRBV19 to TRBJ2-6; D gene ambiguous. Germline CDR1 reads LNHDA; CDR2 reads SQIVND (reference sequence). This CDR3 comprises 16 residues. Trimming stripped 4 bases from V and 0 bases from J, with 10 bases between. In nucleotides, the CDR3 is TGTGCCAGTAGTAGCGGCGTGGCCTCTGGGGCCAACGTCCTGACTTTC. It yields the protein CASSSGVASGANVLTF.

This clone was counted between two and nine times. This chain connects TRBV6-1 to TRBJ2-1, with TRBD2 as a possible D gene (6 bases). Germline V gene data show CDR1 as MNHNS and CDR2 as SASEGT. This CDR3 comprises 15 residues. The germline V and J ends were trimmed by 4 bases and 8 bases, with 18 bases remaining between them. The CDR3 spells CASSAGGRRWDEQFF. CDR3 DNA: TGTGCCAGCAGTGCTGGGGGGAGACGGTGGGATGAGCAGTTCTTC.

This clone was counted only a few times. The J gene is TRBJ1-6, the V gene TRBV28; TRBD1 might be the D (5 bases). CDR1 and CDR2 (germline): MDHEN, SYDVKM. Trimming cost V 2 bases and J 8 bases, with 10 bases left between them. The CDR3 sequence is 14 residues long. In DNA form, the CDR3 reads TGTGCCAGCAGTTTAGGGAGGGGCCATTCACCCCTCCACTTT. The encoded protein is CASSLGRGHSPLHF.

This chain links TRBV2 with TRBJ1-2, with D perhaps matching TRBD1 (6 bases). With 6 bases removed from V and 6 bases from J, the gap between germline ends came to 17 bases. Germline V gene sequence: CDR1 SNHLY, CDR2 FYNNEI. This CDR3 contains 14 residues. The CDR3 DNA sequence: TGTGCCAGCAGGTTACGGGGGGCGGGGAATGGCTACACCTTC. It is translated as CASRLRGAGNGYTF.

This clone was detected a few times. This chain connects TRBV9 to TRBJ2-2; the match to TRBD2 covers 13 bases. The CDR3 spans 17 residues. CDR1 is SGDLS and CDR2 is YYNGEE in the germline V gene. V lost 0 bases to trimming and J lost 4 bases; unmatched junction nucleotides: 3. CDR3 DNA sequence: TGTGCCAGCAGCGTAGTGGGGACTAGCGGGGTCACCGGGGAGCTGTTTTTT. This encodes CASSVVGTSGVTGELFF.

Here the CDR3 DNA reads TGTGCCTGGAGTGTACTCGGGGGCACAGATACGCAGTATTTT. Protein product: CAWSVLGGTDTQYF. The chain recombines TRBV30 with TRBJ2-3, with TRBD2 as a possible D gene (5 bases). The V gene's germline CDR1 is GTSNPN and CDR2 SVGIG (reference sequence). This CDR3 is 14 amino acids long. Trimming removed 0 bases at V and 1 base at J, with 8 bases between.

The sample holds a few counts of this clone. CDR3 region: CASSIGPGTGNTEAFF. The DNA of the CDR3 is TGTGCCAGTAGTATAGGCCCAGGGACAGGGAACACTGAAGCTTTCTTT. The J gene is TRBJ1-1, the V gene TRBV19, with TRBD1 identical over 8 bases. J gave up 1 base and V 1 base, and 5 bases lay outside the gene matches. The CDR3 has 16 residues. CDR1 is LNHDA, CDR2 SQIVND, per germline (reference sequence).

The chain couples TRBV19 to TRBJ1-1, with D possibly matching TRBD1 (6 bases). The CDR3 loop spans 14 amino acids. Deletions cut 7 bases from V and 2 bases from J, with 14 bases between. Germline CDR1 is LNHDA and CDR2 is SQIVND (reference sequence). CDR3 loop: CASKGAGANTEAFF. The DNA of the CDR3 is TGTGCCAGTAAGGGAGCAGGGGCTAACACTGAAGCTTTCTTT.

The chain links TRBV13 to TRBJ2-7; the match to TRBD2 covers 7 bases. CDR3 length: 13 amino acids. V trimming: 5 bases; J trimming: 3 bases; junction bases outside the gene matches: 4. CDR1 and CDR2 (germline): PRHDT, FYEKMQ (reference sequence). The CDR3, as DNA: TGTGCCAGCAGCATCGGACTAGACTACGAGCAGTACTTC. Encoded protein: CASSIGLDYEQYF.

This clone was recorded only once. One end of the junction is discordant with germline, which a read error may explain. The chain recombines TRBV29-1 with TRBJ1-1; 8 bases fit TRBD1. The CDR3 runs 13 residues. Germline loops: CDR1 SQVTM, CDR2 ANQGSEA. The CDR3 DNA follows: TGCAGCGTTGAGTCCCAGGGGGCTTCTGAAGCTCTCTTT. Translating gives CSVESQGASEALF. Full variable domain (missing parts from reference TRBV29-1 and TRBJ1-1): SAVISQKPSRDICQRGTSLTIQCQVDSQVTMMFWYRQQPGQSLTLIATANQGSEATYESGFVIDKFPISRPNLTFSTLTVSNMSPEDSSIYLCSVESQGASEALFGQGTRLTVV.